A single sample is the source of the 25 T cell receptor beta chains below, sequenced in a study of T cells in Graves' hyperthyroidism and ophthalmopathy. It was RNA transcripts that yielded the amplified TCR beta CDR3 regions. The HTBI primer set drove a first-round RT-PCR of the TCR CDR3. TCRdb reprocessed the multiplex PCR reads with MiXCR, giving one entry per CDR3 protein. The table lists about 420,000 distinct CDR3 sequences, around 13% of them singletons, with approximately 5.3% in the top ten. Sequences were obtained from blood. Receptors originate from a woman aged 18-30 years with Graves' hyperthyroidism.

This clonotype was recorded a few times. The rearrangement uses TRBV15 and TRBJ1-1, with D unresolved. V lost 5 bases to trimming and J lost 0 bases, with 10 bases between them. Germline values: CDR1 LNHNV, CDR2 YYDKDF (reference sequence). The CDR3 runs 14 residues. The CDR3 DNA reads TGTGCCACCAGCTTCGGGTCTATGAACACTGAAGCTTTCTTT. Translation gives CATSFGSMNTEAFF.

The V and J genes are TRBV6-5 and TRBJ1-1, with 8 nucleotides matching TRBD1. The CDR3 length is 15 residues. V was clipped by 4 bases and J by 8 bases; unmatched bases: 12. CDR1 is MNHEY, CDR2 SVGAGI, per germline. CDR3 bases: TGTGCCAGCAGTTTATTACTACAGGGGGTTGGGGAAGCTTTCTTT. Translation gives CASSLLLQGVGEAFF.

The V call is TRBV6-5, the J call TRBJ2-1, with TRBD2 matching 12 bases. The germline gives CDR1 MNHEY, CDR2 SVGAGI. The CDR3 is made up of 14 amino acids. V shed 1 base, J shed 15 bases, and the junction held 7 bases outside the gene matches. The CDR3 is CASSYYRTSGIRFF. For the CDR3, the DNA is TGTGCCAGCAGTTACTATAGGACTAGCGGGATACGGTTCTTC.

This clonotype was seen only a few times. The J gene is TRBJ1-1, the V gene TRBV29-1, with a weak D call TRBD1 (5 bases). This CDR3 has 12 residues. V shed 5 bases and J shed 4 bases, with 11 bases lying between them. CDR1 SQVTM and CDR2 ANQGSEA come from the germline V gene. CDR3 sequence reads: CSVYGTFTEAFF. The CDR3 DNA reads TGCAGCGTTTACGGGACCTTCACTGAAGCTTTCTTT.

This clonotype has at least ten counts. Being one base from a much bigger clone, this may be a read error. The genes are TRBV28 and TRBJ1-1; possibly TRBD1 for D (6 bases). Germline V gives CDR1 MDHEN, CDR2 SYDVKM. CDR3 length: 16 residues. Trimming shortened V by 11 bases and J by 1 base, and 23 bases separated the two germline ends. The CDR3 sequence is CAGTTHSKGQNTEAFF. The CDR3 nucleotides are TGTGCCGGCACCACCCACTCGAAGGGACAGAACACTGAAGCTTTCTTT.

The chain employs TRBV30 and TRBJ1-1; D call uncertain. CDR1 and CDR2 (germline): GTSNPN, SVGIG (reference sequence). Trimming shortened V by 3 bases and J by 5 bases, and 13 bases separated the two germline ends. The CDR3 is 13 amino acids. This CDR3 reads CAWSPPVGTEAFF. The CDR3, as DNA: TGTGCCTGGAGCCCCCCCGTGGGGACTGAAGCTTTCTTT.

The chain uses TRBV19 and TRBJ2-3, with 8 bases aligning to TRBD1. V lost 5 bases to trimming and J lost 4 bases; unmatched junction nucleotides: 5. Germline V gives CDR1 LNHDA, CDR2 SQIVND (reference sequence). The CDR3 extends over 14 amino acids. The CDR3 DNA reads TGTGCCAGTAGTTGGACAGGGAAGGCAGATACGCAGTATTTT. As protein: CASSWTGKADTQYF. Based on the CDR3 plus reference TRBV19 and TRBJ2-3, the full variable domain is DGGITQSPKYLFRKEGQNVTLSCEQNLNHDAMYWYRQDPGQGLRLIYYSQIVNDFQKGDIAEGYSVSREKKESFPLTVTSAQKNPTAFYLCASSWTGKADTQYFGPGTRLTVL.

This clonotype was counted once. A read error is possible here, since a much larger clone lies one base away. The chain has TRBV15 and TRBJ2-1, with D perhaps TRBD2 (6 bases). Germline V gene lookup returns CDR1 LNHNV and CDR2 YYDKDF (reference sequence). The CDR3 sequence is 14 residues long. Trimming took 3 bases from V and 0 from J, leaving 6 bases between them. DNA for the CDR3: TGTGCCACCAGCAGGGGAGGCTCCTACAATGAGCAGTTCTTC. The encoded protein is CATSRGGSYNEQFF.

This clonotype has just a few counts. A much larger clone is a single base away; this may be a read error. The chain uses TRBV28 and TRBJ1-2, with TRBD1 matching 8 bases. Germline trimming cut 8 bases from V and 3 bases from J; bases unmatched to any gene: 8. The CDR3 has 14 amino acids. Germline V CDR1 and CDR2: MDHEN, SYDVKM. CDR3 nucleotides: TGTGCCAGCTCGGGAGGACAGGGAGACTATGGCTACACCTTC. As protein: CASSGGQGDYGYTF.

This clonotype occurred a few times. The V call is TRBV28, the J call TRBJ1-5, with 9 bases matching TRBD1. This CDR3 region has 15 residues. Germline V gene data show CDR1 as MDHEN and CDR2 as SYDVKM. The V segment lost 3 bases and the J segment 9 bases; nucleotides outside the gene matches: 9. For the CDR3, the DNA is TGTGCCAGCAGTTTCCCACAGGGGGCTCGAGGGCCCCAGCATTTT. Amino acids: CASSFPQGARGPQHF.

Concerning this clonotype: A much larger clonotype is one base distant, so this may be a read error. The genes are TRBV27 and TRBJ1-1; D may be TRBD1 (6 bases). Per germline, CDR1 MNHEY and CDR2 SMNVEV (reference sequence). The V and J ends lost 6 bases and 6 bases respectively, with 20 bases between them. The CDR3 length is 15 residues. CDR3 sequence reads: CASSQTRGANSEAFF. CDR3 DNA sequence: TGTGCCAGCAGCCAGACAAGGGGGGCTAACTCTGAAGCTTTCTTT.

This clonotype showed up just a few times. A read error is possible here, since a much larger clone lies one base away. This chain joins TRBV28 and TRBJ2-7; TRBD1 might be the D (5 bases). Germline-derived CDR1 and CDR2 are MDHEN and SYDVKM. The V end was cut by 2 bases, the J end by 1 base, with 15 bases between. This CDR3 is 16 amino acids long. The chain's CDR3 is CASSLKAGPLSYEQYF. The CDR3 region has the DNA TGTGCCAGCAGTTTAAAGGCAGGGCCCCTTTCCTACGAGCAGTACTTC.

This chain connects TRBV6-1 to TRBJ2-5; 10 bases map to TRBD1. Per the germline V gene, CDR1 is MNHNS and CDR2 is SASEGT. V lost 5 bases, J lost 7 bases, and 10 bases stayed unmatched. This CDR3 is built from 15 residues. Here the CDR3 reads CASSQLTGGLGTQYF. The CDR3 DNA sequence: TGTGCCAGCAGTCAACTGACAGGGGGCTTGGGGACCCAGTACTTC.

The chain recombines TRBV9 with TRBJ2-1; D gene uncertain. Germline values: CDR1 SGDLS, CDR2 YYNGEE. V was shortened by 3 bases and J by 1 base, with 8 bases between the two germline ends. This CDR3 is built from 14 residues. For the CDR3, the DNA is TGTGCCAGCAGCGGTCACGGGTCCTACAATGAGCAGTTCTTC. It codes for CASSGHGSYNEQFF.

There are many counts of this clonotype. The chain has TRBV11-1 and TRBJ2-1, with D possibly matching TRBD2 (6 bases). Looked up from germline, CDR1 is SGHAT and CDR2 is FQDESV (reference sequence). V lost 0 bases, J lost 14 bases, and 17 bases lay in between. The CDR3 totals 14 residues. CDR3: CASSLAAGRGGKFF. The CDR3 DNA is TGTGCCAGCAGCTTAGCGGCTGGGCGGGGTGGAAAGTTCTTC.

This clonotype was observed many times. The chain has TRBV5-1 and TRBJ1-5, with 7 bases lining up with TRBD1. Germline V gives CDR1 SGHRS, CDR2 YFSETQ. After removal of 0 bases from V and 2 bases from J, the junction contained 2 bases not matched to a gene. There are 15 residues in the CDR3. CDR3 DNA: TGCGCCAGCAGCTTGGCCGGACAGGGCAATCAGCCCCAGCATTTT. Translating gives CASSLAGQGNQPQHF.

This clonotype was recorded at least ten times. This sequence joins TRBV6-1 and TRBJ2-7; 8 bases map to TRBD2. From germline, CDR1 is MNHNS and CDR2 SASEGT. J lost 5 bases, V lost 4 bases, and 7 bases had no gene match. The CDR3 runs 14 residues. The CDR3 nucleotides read TGTGCCAGCAGTGTGGTCGGGAGGGCCCACGAGCAGTACTTC. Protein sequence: CASSVVGRAHEQYF.

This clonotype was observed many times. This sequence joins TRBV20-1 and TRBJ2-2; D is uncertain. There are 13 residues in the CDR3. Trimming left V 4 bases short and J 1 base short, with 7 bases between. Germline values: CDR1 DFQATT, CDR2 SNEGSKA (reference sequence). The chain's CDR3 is CSAISRNTGELFF. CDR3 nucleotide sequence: TGCAGTGCTATAAGCAGGAACACCGGGGAGCTGTTTTTT.

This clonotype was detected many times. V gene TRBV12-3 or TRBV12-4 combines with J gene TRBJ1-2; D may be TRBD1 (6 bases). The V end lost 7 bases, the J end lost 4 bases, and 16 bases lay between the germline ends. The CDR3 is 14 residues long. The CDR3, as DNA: TGTGCCAGCACTCAGGCGGGACACCCCTATGGCTACACCTTC. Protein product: CASTQAGHPYGYTF.

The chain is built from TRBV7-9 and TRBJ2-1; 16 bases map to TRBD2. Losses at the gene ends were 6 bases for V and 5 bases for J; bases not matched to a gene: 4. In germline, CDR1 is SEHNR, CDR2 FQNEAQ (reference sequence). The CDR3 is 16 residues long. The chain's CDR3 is CASRGLAGGPNNEQFF. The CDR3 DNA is TGTGCCAGCAGGGGACTAGCGGGAGGGCCGAACAATGAGCAGTTCTTC.

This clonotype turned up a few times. The CDR3 nucleotides read TGTGCCAGCAGCTCCAACCTCCGGGACAGGCGAGAGACCCAGTACTTC. Translating it yields CASSSNLRDRRETQYF. This sequence joins TRBV7-3 and TRBJ2-5; TRBD1 matches 8 bases. Unmatched junction bases numbered 11, after V lost 4 bases and J lost 4 bases. CDR1 SGHTA and CDR2 FQGTGA come from the germline V gene. The CDR3 is 16 residues long.

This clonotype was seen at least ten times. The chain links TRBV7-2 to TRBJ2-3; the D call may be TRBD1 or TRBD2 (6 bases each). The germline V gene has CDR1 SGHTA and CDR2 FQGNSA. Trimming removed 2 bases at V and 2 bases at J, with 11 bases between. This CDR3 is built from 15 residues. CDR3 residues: CASSLTGAITDTQYF. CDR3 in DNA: TGTGCCAGCAGCTTAACGGGGGCGATCACAGATACGCAGTATTTT.

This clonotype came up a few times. The CDR3 loop reads CSASSSSGSSYEQYF. CDR3 nucleotides: TGCAGTGCTAGTAGTTCCAGCGGGAGCTCCTACGAGCAGTACTTC. This sequence joins TRBV20-1 and TRBJ2-7; TRBD2 aligns across 8 bases. V gave up 3 bases and J gave up 0 bases; unmatched junction bases: 7. The CDR3 totals 15 residues. Germline-derived CDR1 and CDR2 are DFQATT and SNEGSKA (reference sequence).

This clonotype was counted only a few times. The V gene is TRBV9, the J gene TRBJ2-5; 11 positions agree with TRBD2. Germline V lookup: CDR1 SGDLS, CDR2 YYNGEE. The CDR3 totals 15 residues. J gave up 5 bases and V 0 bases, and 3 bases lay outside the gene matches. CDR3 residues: CASSVGLAGLETQYF. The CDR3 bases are TGTGCCAGCAGCGTAGGACTAGCGGGACTGGAGACCCAGTACTTC. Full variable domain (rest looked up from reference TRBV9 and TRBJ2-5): DSGVTQTPKHLITATGQRVTLRCSPRSGDLSVYWYQQSLDQGLQFLIQYYNGEERAKGNILERFSAQQFPDLHSELNLSSLELGDSALYFCASSVGLAGLETQYFGPGTRLLVL.

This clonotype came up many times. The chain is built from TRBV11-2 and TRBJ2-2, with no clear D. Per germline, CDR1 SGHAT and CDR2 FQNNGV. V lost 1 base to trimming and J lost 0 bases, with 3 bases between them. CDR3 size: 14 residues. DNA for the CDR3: TGTGCCAGCAGCTTAGGGGCGAACACCGGGGAGCTGTTTTTT. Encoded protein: CASSLGANTGELFF.